This TCR beta chain comes out of a study of blood T cell repertoires in COVID-19. About the research overall: PBMCs, B-cell-depleted T cells, or T cells provided the cDNA or gDNA that made up the material.

The CDR3 runs 18 residues. The germline CDR1 and CDR2 sequences are LGHDT and YNNKEL (reference sequence). V dropped 5 bases and J dropped 0 bases, with 20 bases sitting between them. Clones were sequenced by immunoSEQ multiplex PCR, and TCRdb holds only the in-frame ones, with some missing. The table shows around 250,000 clones, with approximately 82% occurring only once. V usage is TRBV3-1 (or the pseudogene TRBV3-2) and J usage is TRBJ1-5, with D possibly being TRBD1 (5 bases). What was sequenced was PBMCs or T cells enriched from blood (not recorded which). This receptor was identified in a man in his forties who had recovered from COVID-19. The CDR3 sequence: CASSIQGVKINSNQPQHF. The CDR3 DNA is TGTGCCAGCAGCATTCAAGGGGTCAAGATAAATAGCAATCAGCCCCAGCATTTT.